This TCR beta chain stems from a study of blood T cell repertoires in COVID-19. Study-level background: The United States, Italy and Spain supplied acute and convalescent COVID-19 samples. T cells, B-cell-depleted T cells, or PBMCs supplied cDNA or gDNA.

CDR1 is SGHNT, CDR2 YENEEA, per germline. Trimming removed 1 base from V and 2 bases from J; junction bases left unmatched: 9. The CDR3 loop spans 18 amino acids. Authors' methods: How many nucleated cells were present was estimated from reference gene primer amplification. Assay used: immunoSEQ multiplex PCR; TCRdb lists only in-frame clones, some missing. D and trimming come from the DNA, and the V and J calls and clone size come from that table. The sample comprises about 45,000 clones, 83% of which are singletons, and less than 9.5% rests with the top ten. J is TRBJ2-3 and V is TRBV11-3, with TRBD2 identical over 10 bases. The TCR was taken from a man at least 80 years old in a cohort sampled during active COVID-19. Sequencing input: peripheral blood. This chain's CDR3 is CASSLGYGLAGDTDTQYF. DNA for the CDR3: TGTGCCAGCAGCTTAGGTTACGGGCTAGCGGGGGACACAGATACGCAGTATTTT.